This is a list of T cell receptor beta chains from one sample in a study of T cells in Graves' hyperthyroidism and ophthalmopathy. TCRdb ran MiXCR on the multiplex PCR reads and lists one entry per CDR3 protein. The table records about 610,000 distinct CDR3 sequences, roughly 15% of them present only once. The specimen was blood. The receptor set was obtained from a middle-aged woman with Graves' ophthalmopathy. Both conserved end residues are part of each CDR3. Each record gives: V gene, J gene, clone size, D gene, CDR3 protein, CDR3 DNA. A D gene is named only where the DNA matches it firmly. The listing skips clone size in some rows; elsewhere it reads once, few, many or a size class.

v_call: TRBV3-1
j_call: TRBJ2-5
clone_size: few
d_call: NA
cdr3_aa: CASSPWEGGETQYF
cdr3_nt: TGTGCCAGCAGCCCCTGGGAGGGGGGAGAGACCCAGTACTTC

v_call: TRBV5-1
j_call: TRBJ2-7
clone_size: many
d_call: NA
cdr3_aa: CAGSLDGGSSYEQYF
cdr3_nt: TGCGCCGGCAGCTTGGACGGCGGAAGCTCCTACGAGCAGTACTTC

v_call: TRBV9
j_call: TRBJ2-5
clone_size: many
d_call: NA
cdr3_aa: CASSRGGGSQETQYF
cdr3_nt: TGTGCCAGCAGCCGAGGTGGGGGGTCCCAAGAGACCCAGTACTTC

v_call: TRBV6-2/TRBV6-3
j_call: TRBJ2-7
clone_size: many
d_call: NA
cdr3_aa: CASSYEAYSYEQYF
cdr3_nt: TGTGCCAGCAGTTACGAAGCATATTCCTACGAGCAGTACTTC

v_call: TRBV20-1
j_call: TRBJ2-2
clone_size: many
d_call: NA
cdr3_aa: CSAAGPTTGELFF
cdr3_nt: TGCAGTGCTGCGGGGCCGACCACCGGGGAGCTGTTTTTT

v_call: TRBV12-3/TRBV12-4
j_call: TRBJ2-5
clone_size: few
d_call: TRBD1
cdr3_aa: CASSSGTGSRETQYF
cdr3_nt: TGTGCCAGCAGTTCCGGGACAGGGTCTAGGGAGACCCAGTACTTC

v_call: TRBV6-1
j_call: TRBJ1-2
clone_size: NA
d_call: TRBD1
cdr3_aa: CASSVISTGVRYGYTF
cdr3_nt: TGTGCCAGCAGCGTCATCTCCACAGGGGTTCGGTATGGCTACACCTTC

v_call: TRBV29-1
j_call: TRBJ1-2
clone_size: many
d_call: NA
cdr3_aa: CSVSEHNYGYTF
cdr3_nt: TGCAGCGTTAGTGAACACAACTATGGCTACACCTTC

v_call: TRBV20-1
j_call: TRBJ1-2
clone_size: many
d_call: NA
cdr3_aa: CSAIGVSYGYTF
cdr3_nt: TGCAGTGCTATAGGGGTTTCCTATGGCTACACCTTC

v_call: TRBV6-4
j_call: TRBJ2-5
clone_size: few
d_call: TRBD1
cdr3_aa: CASSPQGASETQYF
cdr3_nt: TGTGCCAGCAGTCCACAGGGGGCGAGTGAGACCCAGTACTTC

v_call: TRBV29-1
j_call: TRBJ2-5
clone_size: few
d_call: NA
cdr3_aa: CSVDDATFSETQYF
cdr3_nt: TGCAGCGTTGATGATGCCACCTTCTCAGAGACCCAGTACTTC

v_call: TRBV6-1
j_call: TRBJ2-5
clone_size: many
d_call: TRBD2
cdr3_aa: CASEPWGAGGETQYF
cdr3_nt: TGTGCCAGCGAGCCATGGGGCGCGGGGGGAGAGACCCAGTACTTC

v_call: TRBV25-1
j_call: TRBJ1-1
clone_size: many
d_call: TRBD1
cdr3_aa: CASSVQQGGKTEAFF
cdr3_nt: TGTGCCAGCAGTGTTCAGCAGGGGGGGAAGACTGAAGCTTTCTTT

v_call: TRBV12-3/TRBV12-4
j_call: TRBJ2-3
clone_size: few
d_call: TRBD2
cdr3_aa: CASSGWEGSTDTQYF
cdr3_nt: TGTGCCAGCAGTGGCTGGGAGGGTAGCACAGATACGCAGTATTTT

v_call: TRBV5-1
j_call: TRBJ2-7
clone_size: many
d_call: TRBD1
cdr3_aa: CASSFTGTGSEQYF
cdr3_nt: TGCGCCAGCAGCTTTACCGGGACAGGGTCTGAGCAGTACTTC

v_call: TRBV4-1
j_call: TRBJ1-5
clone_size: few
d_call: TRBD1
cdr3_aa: CASSQDPTFRDRGNQPQHF
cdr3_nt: TGCGCCAGCAGCCAAGATCCTACTTTCCGGGACAGGGGCAATCAGCCCCAGCATTTT

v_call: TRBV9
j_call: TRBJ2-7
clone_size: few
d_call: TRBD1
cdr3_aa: CASSATGGAGYEQYF
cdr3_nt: TGTGCCAGCAGCGCAACAGGGGGCGCGGGCTACGAGCAGTACTTC

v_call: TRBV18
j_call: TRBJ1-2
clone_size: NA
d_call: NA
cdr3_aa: CASSPPEQGSGAYGYTF
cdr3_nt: TGTGCCAGCTCACCACCGGAACAGGGATCTGGTGCCTATGGCTACACCTTC

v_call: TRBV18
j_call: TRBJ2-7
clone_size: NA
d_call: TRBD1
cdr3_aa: CASSPGSGQGGGEQYF
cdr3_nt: TGTGCCAGCTCACCGGGATCTGGACAGGGTGGTGGCGAGCAGTACTTC

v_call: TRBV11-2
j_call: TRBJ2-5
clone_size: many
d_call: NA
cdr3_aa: CASSLGLGTGIETQYF
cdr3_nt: TGTGCCAGCAGCTTAGGCCTGGGAACAGGGATAGAGACCCAGTACTTC

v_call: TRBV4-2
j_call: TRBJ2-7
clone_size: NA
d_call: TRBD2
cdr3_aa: CASSQTSGGAYEQYF
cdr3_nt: TGTGCCAGCAGCCAAACTAGCGGAGGGGCCTACGAGCAGTACTTC

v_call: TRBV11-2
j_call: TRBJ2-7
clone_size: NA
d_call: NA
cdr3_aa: CASSLFGNEQYF
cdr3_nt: TGTGCCAGCAGCCTATTTGGGAACGAGCAGTACTTC

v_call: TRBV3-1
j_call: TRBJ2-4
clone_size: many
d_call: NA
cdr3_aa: CASSQDLLGLDKNIQYF
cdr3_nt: TGTGCCAGCAGCCAAGATCTACTGGGTTTGGACAAAAACATTCAGTACTTC

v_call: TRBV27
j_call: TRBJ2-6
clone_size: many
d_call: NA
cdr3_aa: CASSRISGANVLTF
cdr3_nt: TGTGCCAGCAGTCGTATCTCTGGGGCCAACGTCCTGACTTTC

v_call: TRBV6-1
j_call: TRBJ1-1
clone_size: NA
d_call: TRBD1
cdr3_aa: CASRSGTGGVNTEAFF
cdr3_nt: TGTGCCAGCAGATCCGGGACAGGGGGCGTGAACACTGAAGCTTTCTTT

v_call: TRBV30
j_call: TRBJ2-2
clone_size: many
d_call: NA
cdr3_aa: CAWSATDTGELFF
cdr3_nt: TGTGCCTGGAGCGCGACAGACACCGGGGAGCTGTTTTTT

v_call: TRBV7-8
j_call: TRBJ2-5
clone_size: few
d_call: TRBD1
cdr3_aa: CASRGGQGASETQYF
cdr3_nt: TGTGCCAGCAGGGGTGGACAGGGGGCGAGTGAGACCCAGTACTTC

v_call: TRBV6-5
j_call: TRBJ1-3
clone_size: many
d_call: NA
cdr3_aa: CASSYSWQSGNTIYF
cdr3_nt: TGTGCCAGCAGTTACTCGTGGCAGTCTGGAAACACCATATATTTT